This T cell receptor beta chain was found in a study of cytomegalovirus exposure and HLA in healthy donors. Study in general: An early release of data contained around 80 million unique TCRs, which came from HLA-typed donors.

For this clone: Its antigen is currently unknown.

This cohort consisted of healthy bone marrow donors. 60 Vbeta and 13 Jbeta primers were used in PCR. Method: immunoSEQ multiplex PCR; TCRdb's copy keeps in-frame clones and lacks some. The sample includes some 120,000 clones, around 80% of them seen just once. Study-level points and caveats: There were a few CMV-associated chains whose specificity for CMV antigens was confirmed in vitro. The only immune exposure information that was available was CMV serostatus.

CDR1 is SGDLS, CDR2 YYNGEE, per germline. This CDR3 comprises 13 residues. The V gene lost 3 bases and the J gene lost 7 bases, with 11 bases spanning the gap. The TCR comes from a man aged 45-65 years in good health and CMV-seronegative. The sequenced sample was PBMCs. The rearrangement uses TRBV9 and TRBJ2-1, with TRBD2 as a possible D gene (6 bases). The CDR3 DNA follows: TGTGCCAGCAGCGGCTCTGGGGGGAATGAGCAGTTCTTC. Translating gives CASSGSGGNEQFF.